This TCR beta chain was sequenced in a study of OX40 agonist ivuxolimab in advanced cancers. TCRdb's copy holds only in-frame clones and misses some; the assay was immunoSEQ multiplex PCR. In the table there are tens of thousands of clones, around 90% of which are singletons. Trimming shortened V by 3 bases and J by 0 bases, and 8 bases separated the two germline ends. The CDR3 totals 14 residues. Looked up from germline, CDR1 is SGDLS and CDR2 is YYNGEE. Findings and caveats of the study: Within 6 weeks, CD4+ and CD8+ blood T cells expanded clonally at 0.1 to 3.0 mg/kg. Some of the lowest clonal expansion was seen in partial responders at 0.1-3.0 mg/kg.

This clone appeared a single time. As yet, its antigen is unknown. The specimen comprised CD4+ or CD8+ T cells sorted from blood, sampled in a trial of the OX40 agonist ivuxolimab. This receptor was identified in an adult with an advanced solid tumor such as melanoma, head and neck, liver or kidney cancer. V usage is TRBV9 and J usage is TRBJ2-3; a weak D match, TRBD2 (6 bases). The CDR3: CASSGGTSTDTQYF. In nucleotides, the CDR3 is TGTGCCAGCAGCGGCGGGACTAGCACAGATACGCAGTATTTT.